The 13 T cell receptor beta chains presented below share a single source sample, sequenced in a study of beta chain features in type 1 diabetes. Regarding the study as a whole: There was a moderate but significant shortening of TCRB CDR3s in all four CD4+ subsets of Type 1 diabetes patients.

These receptors' antigens are unknown. Sequencing targeted expressed TCRB transcripts, as all isolated RNA had been reverse transcribed. Here immunoSEQ multiplex PCR was the method, and the copy in TCRdb shows in-frame clones only, minus some. The table lists around 710,000 clones, around 12% of them singletons. Specimen: naive CD4+ T cells from blood. These receptors were collected from a man aged 30 to 39 with type 1 diabetes.

The rearrangement links TRBV5-4 to TRBJ1-3, with D unclear. CDR1 and CDR2 (germline): SGHNT, YYREEE (reference sequence). CDR3 length equals 16 residues. The ends were cut back, 4 bases at V and 0 bases at J, with 14 bases in the middle. The CDR3 protein is CASSTDLLSSGNTIYF. The CDR3 DNA reads as TGTGCCAGCAGCACCGACCTCCTAAGCTCTGGAAACACCATATATTTT.

This clone has just a few counts. Within the sample, other DNA sequences also encode this same CDR3. The chain couples TRBV28 to TRBJ2-7; D is unresolved. CDR1 is MDHEN and CDR2 is SYDVKM in the germline V gene. V was shortened by 6 bases and J by 5 bases, with 5 bases between the two germline ends. This CDR3 comprises 10 residues. As DNA, the CDR3 is TGTGCCAGCAGGGGTAACGAGCAGTACTTC. It translates to CASRGNEQYF.

This clone turned up a few times. The V and J genes are TRBV15 and TRBJ1-4, with TRBD1 matching over 8 bases. Germline CDR1 and CDR2: LNHNV and YYDKDF (reference sequence). This CDR3 comprises 14 residues. The J segment lost 5 bases and the V segment lost 3 bases, leaving 2 bases of the junction unmatched. The CDR3 DNA follows: TGTGCCACCAGCAGGGACAGGGCAAATGAAAAACTGTTTTTT. Translation gives CATSRDRANEKLFF.

This chain connects TRBV29-1 to TRBJ2-5; D remains ambiguous. CDR3 length equals 13 residues. Germline CDR1 is SQVTM and CDR2 is ANQGSEA. Trimming shortened V by 5 bases and J by 4 bases, and 14 bases separated the two germline ends. CDR3 nucleotides: TGCAGCGTTTTAAGACAAGTCGGAGAGACCCAGTACTTC. Its protein is CSVLRQVGETQYF.

The chain combines TRBV5-4 with TRBJ2-7, with D possibly TRBD2 on 5 matching bases. CDR1 and CDR2 (germline): SGHNT, YYREEE (reference sequence). The length of the CDR3 is 14 residues. Deletions cut 1 base from V and 2 bases from J, with 10 bases between. The CDR3 nucleotides are TGTGCCAGCAGCTTGTTAAGAGGGACCTACGAGCAGTACTTC. It is translated as CASSLLRGTYEQYF. Drawing the rest from reference TRBV5-4 and TRBJ2-7, the complete variable domain is ETGVTQSPTHLIKTRGQQVTLRCSSQSGHNTVSWYQQALGQGPQFIFQYYREEENGRGNFPPRFSGLQFPNYSSELNVNALELDDSALYLCASSLLRGTYEQYFGPGTRLTVT.

The chain recombines TRBV7-9 with TRBJ2-2; D may be TRBD1 (7 bases). This CDR3 spans 15 amino acids. V lost 3 bases to trimming and J lost 5 bases, with 13 bases between them. Germline values: CDR1 SEHNR, CDR2 FQNEAQ (reference sequence). This CDR3 reads CASSFRTGGTGELFF. In nucleotides, the CDR3 is TGTGCCAGCAGCTTCAGGACAGGAGGGACCGGGGAGCTGTTTTTT.

This clone was detected only a few times. The V call is TRBV7-2, the J call TRBJ2-1, with 10 nucleotides matching TRBD2. Germline-derived CDR1 and CDR2 are SGHTA and FQGNSA. Losses at the gene ends were 1 base for V and 8 bases for J; bases not matched to a gene: 2. The CDR3 runs to 14 residues. The CDR3 region is CASSLVGTSDEQFF. The CDR3 DNA reads TGTGCCAGCAGCTTAGTCGGGACTAGCGATGAGCAGTTCTTC.

This clone was observed a few times. This specimen includes other DNA sequences encoding the same CDR3. V gene TRBV7-2 combines with J gene TRBJ2-5; D not resolved. V was shortened by 3 bases and J by 2 bases, with 7 bases between the two germline ends. The CDR3 consists of 13 residues. In germline, CDR1 is SGHTA, CDR2 FQGNSA. The CDR3 region is CASSFSGQETQYF. CDR3 coding DNA: TGTGCCAGCAGCTTCTCCGGACAAGAGACCCAGTACTTC.

This clone showed up just a few times. V is TRBV7-2 and J is TRBJ1-3, with TRBD1 matching over 11 bases. The CDR3 spans 13 residues. Trimming took 10 bases from V and 4 from J; bases not matched to a gene: 3. The germline V gene encodes CDR1 SGHTA and CDR2 FQGNSA. The CDR3 DNA reads as TGTGCCACTGGGACAGGGGGAGGAAACACCATATATTTT. Translating gives CATGTGGGNTIYF.

The chain employs TRBV30 and TRBJ1-6; D uncertain. The CDR3 totals 16 residues. V was pared by 4 bases and J by 2 bases, with 15 bases between. Germline loops: CDR1 GTSNPN, CDR2 SVGIG (reference sequence). Here the CDR3 DNA reads TGTGCCTGGATCGGTGGTGGGGTCGCCTATAATTCACCCCTCCACTTT. Residues: CAWIGGGVAYNSPLHF.

The gene calls are TRBV11-2 and TRBJ2-7; D not resolved. CDR1 is SGHAT, CDR2 FQNNGV, per germline. V lost 2 bases to trimming and J lost 5 bases, with 10 bases between them. This CDR3 is built from 13 residues. Here the CDR3 reads CASSLPSAHEQYF. Here the CDR3 DNA reads TGTGCCAGCAGCTTACCCTCTGCCCACGAGCAGTACTTC.

This clone was counted only a few times. The chain joins TRBV18 to TRBJ1-2, with TRBD1 matching 7 bases. Germline CDR1 reads KGHSH; CDR2 reads LQKENI. Unmatched junction bases numbered 9, after V lost 0 bases and J lost 5 bases. The CDR3 extends over 16 amino acids. Here the CDR3 reads CASSPPWDSIPYGYTF. The DNA for the CDR3 is TGTGCCAGCTCACCACCGTGGGACAGCATACCGTATGGCTACACCTTC.

This clone was recorded a few times. The rearrangement uses TRBV29-1 and TRBJ2-1; TRBD1 agrees at 9 bases. Looked up from germline, CDR1 is SQVTM and CDR2 is ANQGSEA. This CDR3 has 20 amino acids. Trimming at V came to 5 bases and at J to 0 bases, leaving 20 bases not matched to a gene. CDR3 nucleotides: TGCAGCGTTCCCGACGTCCGGGACAGGGCCTACCTTAGCTCCTACAATGAGCAGTTCTTC. This gives the protein CSVPDVRDRAYLSSYNEQFF.